This entry lists 11 T cell receptor beta chains sequenced from one sample in a study of tumor and adjacent non-tumor tissue in lung cancer. The library came from three nested PCR rounds adapted from ARM-PCR protocols. MiXCR was run by TCRdb on the multiplex PCR reads, yielding one entry per CDR3 protein. The table lists 60,000 to 85,000 distinct CDR3 sequences, roughly three quarters of them singletons, with 45% in the top ten. This sample's RNA came from whole unsorted tissue. This non-tumor lung sample came from over 3 cm beyond the tumor edge. Sequencing was performed on distant non-tumor lung tissue. The receptors originated from a man aged 60 to 69 with non-small cell lung cancer.

The chain is built from TRBV6-5 and TRBJ1-5; unclear D gene. Trimming shortened V by 6 bases and J by 8 bases, and 17 bases separated the two germline ends. Germline loops: CDR1 MNHEY, CDR2 SVGAGI. The length of the CDR3 is 14 residues. The chain's CDR3 is CASRAGLPVKPQHF. DNA for the CDR3: TGTGCCAGCAGAGCGGGCCTACCCGTGAAGCCCCAGCATTTT.

A note on this clonotype: Just one base apart from a much larger clone, this may be a read error. The CDR3 carries no conserved terminal phenylalanine or tryptophan, so it likely arises from a read error. This chain joins TRBV30 and TRBJ2-1, with D possibly being TRBD2 (5 bases). This CDR3 is 13 amino acids long. The V and J ends lost 2 bases and 6 bases respectively, with 11 bases between them. CDR1 is GTSNPN, CDR2 SVGIG, per germline (reference sequence). CDR3 in amino acids: CAWSPRRGNEQFS. DNA for the CDR3: TGTGCCTGGAGTCCCCGCCGGGGCAATGAGCAGTTCTCC.

V and J are TRBV12-3 or TRBV12-4 and TRBJ2-4; 8 bases are a match to TRBD1. Trimming removed 6 bases from V and 7 bases from J; junction bases left unmatched: 14. The CDR3 runs to 16 residues. Here the CDR3 reads CASSSPGGDGENIQYF. The CDR3 bases are TGTGCCAGCAGCTCCCCAGGGGGCGATGGAGAGAACATTCAGTACTTC.

Points on this clonotype: This CDR3 fails to terminate in the conserved phenylalanine or tryptophan, so it likely reflects a read error. The limits of the CDR3 on the DNA are not certain, so only TCRdb's listed CDR3 is given. The rearrangement joins TRBV5-5 to TRBJ2-5. Germline V CDR1 and CDR2: SGHKS, YYEKEE (reference sequence). The CDR3 has 13 amino acids, counting both end residues. CDR3 region: CASSVISDETHYL.

Comment on this clonotype: Germline and junction disagree at one end, which may indicate a read error. This chain joins TRBV6-1 and TRBJ1-4, with unresolved D. This CDR3 region has 14 residues. Germline values: CDR1 MNHNS, CDR2 SASEGT. The DNA of the CDR3 is TGTGCCAGCAGTGAACGATCCCAGAATGAAGAATTGCTTTTT. Protein product: CASSERSQNEELLF.

This clonotype showed up just a few times. A junction boundary mismatches the germline segment, possibly from a read error. This chain uses TRBV11-3 with TRBJ2-1, with TRBD1 matching 8 bases. CDR3 size: 15 residues. Per germline, CDR1 SGHNT and CDR2 YENEEA. The CDR3 here is CASGLGQGWQNEQSF. CDR3 coding DNA: TGTGCCAGCGGCCTTGGACAGGGCTGGCAAAATGAGCAGTCCTTC.

This chain uses TRBV5-1 with TRBJ1-1, with D unclear. The CDR3 is made up of 14 amino acids. Germline lookup yields CDR1 SGHRS and CDR2 YFSETQ. The V end lost 0 bases, the J end lost 11 bases, and 17 bases lay between the germline ends. In DNA form, the CDR3 reads TGCGCCAGCAGCTTGGCGAACAGTGAGGGAATGGCTTTCTTT. Protein: CASSLANSEGMAFF.

Turning to this clonotype: A junction end diverges from the germline sequence, so it may reflect a read error. The chain carries TRBV29-1 and TRBJ2-7; no reliable D call. Germline CDR1 is SQVTM and CDR2 is ANQGSEA. The CDR3 loop spans 11 amino acids. In nucleotides, the CDR3 is TGCAGCCTTGAGCGTGCCTGCGAGCAGTACTTC. It yields the protein CSLERACEQYF.

In regard to this clonotype: Its ends do not fully match the called genes, so a read error is possible. The chain has TRBV28 and TRBJ2-3; 7 nucleotides align to TRBD1. Looked up from germline, CDR1 is MDHEN and CDR2 is SYDVKM. This CDR3 is 15 amino acids long. CDR3 amino acids: CASSQETGRLDAQYF. As DNA, the CDR3 is TGTGCCAGCAGCCAGGAGACAGGGCGCCTAGATGCGCAGTATTTT.

Comment on this clonotype: The germline gene is not matched at one end of the junction; a read error may be the cause. This chain uses TRBV11-1 with TRBJ2-5, with unresolved D. The V gene's germline CDR1 is SGHAT and CDR2 FQDESV (reference sequence). This CDR3 is built from 12 residues. Here the CDR3 reads CANSLERETQYF. CDR3 DNA: TGTGCCAACAGCTTAGAGCGAGAGACCCAGTACTTC. Using reference TRBV11-1 and TRBJ2-5 for the parts outside the CDR3, the full variable domain is EAEVAQSPRYKITEKSQAVAFWCDPISGHATLYWYRQILGQGPELLVQFQDESVVDDSQLPKDRFSAERLKGVDSTLKIQPAELGDSAMYLCANSLERETQYFGPGTRLLVL.

Concerning this clonotype itself: This may arise from a read error, as a much more abundant clone is one base away. The chain combines TRBV20-1 with TRBJ2-7; 9 nucleotides align to TRBD1. Germline V CDR1 and CDR2: DFQATT, SNEGSKA (reference sequence). The CDR3 extends over 14 amino acids. In DNA form, the CDR3 reads TGCAGTGCACCACTCACAGGGGGCAGGAACGAGCATTACTTC. Translated: CSAPLTGGRNEHYF.